The 23 T cell receptor beta chains reported below all come from one sample, sequenced in a study of blood T cells in healthy people across ages. A second about 7 to 12 cycle PCR used barcoded and J-beta primers. A single record per CDR3 protein comes from TCRdb applying MiXCR to the 5' RACE reads. The table has about 780,000 distinct CDR3 sequences, more than 25% seen once; the top ten hold roughly 3.1%. The data also belong to a second study, concerning T cells of mothers and their children.

The sequenced sample consisted of blood. The source is a boy aged 5-17 years in good health.

The chain carries TRBV6-1 and TRBJ2-5, with D uncertain. Germline V gene data show CDR1 as MNHNS and CDR2 as SASEGT. Trimming removed 1 base at V and 2 bases at J, with 8 bases between. The CDR3 totals 14 residues. CDR3: CASSEGGPQETQYF. CDR3 nucleotide sequence: TGTGCCAGCAGTGAAGGCGGACCGCAAGAGACCCAGTACTTC.

The gene calls are TRBV11-2 and TRBJ1-4, with a tentative D call TRBD1 (5 bases). The CDR3 contains 15 residues. V shed 5 bases and J shed 5 bases, with 15 bases lying between them. CDR1 is SGHAT, CDR2 FQNNGV, per germline. The CDR3 region has the DNA TGTGCCAGCAGCCTCCACGGGACTCAGAATGAAAAACTGTTTTTT. Translated, it gives CASSLHGTQNEKLFF.

V and J are TRBV4-2 and TRBJ1-2; D is possibly TRBD1 (6 bases). The V gene's germline CDR1 is LGHNA and CDR2 YNFKEQ. This CDR3 region has 16 residues. Trimming left V 3 bases short and J 1 base short, with 15 bases between. The DNA for the CDR3 is TGTGCCAGCAGCCAGGGACCGGGACAAGATAACTATGGCTACACCTTC. This translates into CASSQGPGQDNYGYTF.

This clonotype was counted a single time. The rearrangement joins TRBV5-1 to TRBJ2-3; TRBD1 aligns across 8 bases. V trimming: 3 bases; J trimming: 1 base; junction bases outside the gene matches: 7. This CDR3 spans 16 amino acids. CDR1 SGHRS and CDR2 YFSETQ come from the germline V gene. This CDR3 is CASSYNPGGRTDTQYF. CDR3 nucleotides: TGCGCCAGCAGCTACAACCCAGGGGGCCGCACAGATACGCAGTATTTT.

This chain connects TRBV20-1 to TRBJ2-3; 14 bases are a match to TRBD2. J gave up 4 bases and V 6 bases, and 6 bases lay outside the gene matches. The germline V gene encodes CDR1 DFQATT and CDR2 SNEGSKA (reference sequence). The CDR3 has 15 residues. CDR3 in DNA: TGCAGTGCCCACCCGACTAGCGGGGGGGCAGATACGCAGTATTTT. Residues: CSAHPTSGGADTQYF.

This clonotype has more than one count but fewer than ten. V and J are TRBV20-1 and TRBJ2-7, with 16 positions matching TRBD2. V dropped 4 bases and J dropped 0; count of bases not matched to a gene: 12. CDR1 is DFQATT and CDR2 is SNEGSKA in the germline V gene (reference sequence). This CDR3 region has 19 residues. CDR3 protein: CSAKLPPGLAGGSSYEQYF. DNA for the CDR3: TGCAGTGCTAAGCTCCCCCCGGGACTAGCGGGGGGGAGCTCCTACGAGCAGTACTTC.

This rearrangement joins TRBV5-1 to TRBJ1-2; D is undetermined. V was trimmed by 4 bases and J by 13 bases, leaving 32 bases between them. Germline V gene sequence: CDR1 SGHRS, CDR2 YFSETQ. CDR3 length: 17 residues. DNA for the CDR3: TGCGCCAGCAGCCCGGTAGCCGGAAGAACCCCTCCTAATCCGTGCACCTTC. This codes for CASSPVAGRTPPNPCTF.

The CDR3 sequence is CASSRGLARGDIQYF. The CDR3 DNA reads as TGTGCCAGCAGCAGGGGACTAGCCCGGGGAGACATTCAGTACTTC. The rearrangement links TRBV3-1 to TRBJ2-4; TRBD2 aligns across 9 bases. Unmatched junction bases numbered 10, after V lost 5 bases and J lost 8 bases. CDR1 is LGHDT, CDR2 YNNKEL, per germline (reference sequence). The CDR3 is 15 amino acids.

The V call is TRBV4-1, the J call TRBJ1-4, with D possibly being TRBD1 (6 bases). The CDR3 length is 16 residues. Germline CDR1 reads MGHRA; CDR2 reads YSYEKL. Trimming shortened V by 1 base and J by 5 bases, and 14 bases separated the two germline ends. CDR3: CASSQGGGPPNEKLFF. The CDR3 nucleotides are TGCGCCAGCAGCCAAGGGGGGGGGCCTCCGAATGAAAAACTGTTTTTT.

This clonotype was found a few times. The CDR3 reads CASSLVVGGSYEQYF. Here the CDR3 DNA reads TGTGCCAGCAGCTTAGTAGTGGGGGGGTCCTACGAGCAGTACTTC. The V and J genes are TRBV7-2 and TRBJ2-7; 7 nucleotides match TRBD2. This CDR3 has 15 amino acids. CDR1 SGHTA and CDR2 FQGNSA come from the germline V gene. V lost 1 base, J lost 1 base, and 4 bases stayed unmatched.

The chain couples TRBV7-3 to TRBJ2-2, with TRBD1 identical over 8 bases. This CDR3 has 16 residues. Per germline, CDR1 SGHTA and CDR2 FQGTGA. V lost 4 bases and J lost 6; bases outside the gene matches: 10. As DNA, the CDR3 is TGTGCCAGCAGCTCCCTGGACAGGGAGAGCGCCGGGGAGCTGTTTTTT. This translates into CASSSLDRESAGELFF.

J is TRBJ2-3 and V is TRBV10-3; 7 bases align to TRBD2. The CDR3 has 18 residues. Per the germline V gene, CDR1 is ENHRY and CDR2 is SYGVKD. V lost 0 bases to trimming and J lost 2 bases; unmatched junction nucleotides: 11. CDR3 in amino acids: CAISESWLAGSDTDTQYF. In nucleotides, the CDR3 is TGTGCCATCAGTGAGTCGTGGTTAGCGGGTTCCGACACAGATACGCAGTATTTT.

The rearrangement uses TRBV3-1 and TRBJ2-7, with 8 bases lining up with TRBD2. There are 14 residues in the CDR3. The germline gives CDR1 LGHDT, CDR2 YNNKEL (reference sequence). V gave up 3 bases and J gave up 5 bases; unmatched junction bases: 6. CDR3 nucleotide sequence: TGTGCCAGCAGCCACCGGGGGGGGAACCACGAGCAGTACTTC. Translating it yields CASSHRGGNHEQYF.

This sequence joins TRBV7-2 and TRBJ2-5; no clear D gene. The CDR3 contains 15 residues. Per the germline V gene, CDR1 is SGHTA and CDR2 is FQGNSA. V was pared by 1 base and J by 0 bases, with 9 bases between. CDR3 loop: CASSLVGSYQETQYF. The CDR3 DNA follows: TGTGCCAGCAGCTTAGTAGGCAGCTACCAAGAGACCCAGTACTTC.

The rearrangement links TRBV25-1 to TRBJ2-7, with 9 bases fitting TRBD2. V dropped 2 bases and J dropped 3; count of bases not matched to a gene: 8. The CDR3 has 16 amino acids. From germline, CDR1 is MGHDK and CDR2 SYGVNS. CDR3 protein: CASSEPPAGGLYEQYV. The CDR3 DNA reads TGTGCCAGCAGTGAACCCCCAGCGGGAGGACTCTACGAGCAGTACGTC.

The gene calls are TRBV29-1 and TRBJ2-5, with TRBD2 matching over 8 bases. Germline CDR1 SQVTM, CDR2 ANQGSEA. This CDR3 region has 14 residues. V lost 6 bases, J lost 3 bases, and 9 bases stayed unmatched. CDR3 in DNA: TGCAGCGTGAGACTAGCGCTCAACAAAGAGACCCAGTACTTC. Its protein is CSVRLALNKETQYF. Using reference TRBV29-1 and TRBJ2-5 for the parts outside the CDR3, the full variable domain is SAVISQKPSRDICQRGTSLTIQCQVDSQVTMMFWYRQQPGQSLTLIATANQGSEATYESGFVIDKFPISRPNLTFSTLTVSNMSPEDSSIYLCSVRLALNKETQYFGPGTRLLVL.

This clonotype was seen only a few times. The chain combines TRBV29-1 with TRBJ1-1, with no clear D. Germline V gene data show CDR1 as SQVTM and CDR2 as ANQGSEA. V lost 7 bases and J 6 bases, leaving 15 bases between the germline ends. The CDR3 consists of 12 residues. The CDR3 region has the DNA TGCAGCGCTTCACGGGTTGACGCTGAAGCTTTCTTT. Amino acid sequence: CSASRVDAEAFF.

This chain uses TRBV11-2 with TRBJ2-4; 7 bases line up with TRBD1. CDR1 is SGHAT, CDR2 FQNNGV, per germline. This CDR3 comprises 16 residues. The ends lost 2 bases at V and 7 bases at J; junction bases unmatched: 11. CDR3 sequence reads: CASSLMGSGGRNIQYF. In nucleotides, the CDR3 is TGTGCCAGCAGCTTAATGGGGTCAGGGGGAAGGAACATTCAGTACTTC.

V is TRBV11-1 and J is TRBJ1-2, with D possibly TRBD1 on 6 matching bases. This CDR3 has 13 residues. Germline CDR1 reads SGHAT; CDR2 reads FQDESV (reference sequence). Trimming cost V 2 bases and J 7 bases, with 11 bases left between them. The CDR3 coding sequence is TGTGCCAGCAGCTTACAGGGGATCGGTGGCTACACCTTC. Its translation: CASSLQGIGGYTF.

This clonotype was detected a few times. The chain couples TRBV28 to TRBJ2-5, with 12 bases that match TRBD2. Trimming took 5 bases from V and 2 from J; bases not matched to a gene: 12. This CDR3 is 18 amino acids long. The germline V gene has CDR1 MDHEN and CDR2 SYDVKM. CDR3 loop: CASSPLFSLAGGQETQYF. DNA for the CDR3: TGTGCCAGCAGTCCCCTTTTCAGTCTAGCGGGGGGGCAAGAGACCCAGTACTTC. The entire variable domain, with the rest obtained from reference TRBV28 and TRBJ2-5, is as follows: DVKVTQSSRYLVKRTGEKVFLECVQDMDHENMFWYRQDPGLGLRLIYFSYDVKMKEKGDIPEGYSVSREKKERFSLILESASTNQTSMYLCASSPLFSLAGGQETQYFGPGTRLLVL.

This clonotype came up a few times. The chain's CDR3 is CASSQGGPQVTDTQYF. DNA for the CDR3: TGTGCCAGCAGCCAGGGGGGACCCCAGGTGACAGATACGCAGTATTTT. V usage is TRBV14 and J usage is TRBJ2-3; possibly TRBD2 for D (6 bases). The CDR3 totals 16 residues. The V end lost 3 bases, the J end lost 3 bases, and 16 bases lay between the germline ends. In germline, CDR1 is SGHDN, CDR2 FVKESK.

This clonotype has just a few counts. The V gene is TRBV12-5, the J gene TRBJ1-2, with D perhaps TRBD1 (6 bases). V was shortened by 4 bases and J by 1 base, with 13 bases between the two germline ends. Germline values: CDR1 LGHNT, CDR2 FRNRAP. This CDR3 has 15 residues. The CDR3 bases are TGTGCTAGTGGTTCCGCAGGGGTCCTTAACTATGGCTACACCTTC. Its protein product is CASGSAGVLNYGYTF.

The chain is built from TRBV9 and TRBJ2-5; TRBD1 might be the D (5 bases). Germline values: CDR1 SGDLS, CDR2 YYNGEE. This CDR3 has 15 amino acids. The V gene lost 2 bases and the J gene lost 3 bases, with 14 bases spanning the gap. The CDR3 DNA sequence: TGTGCCAGCAGCGTCACCCTCAGGGTGGAAGAGACCCAGTACTTC. It translates to CASSVTLRVEETQYF.